A selection of T cell receptor beta chains follows, all from one sample in a study of blood T cell repertoires in COVID-19. Libraries were prepared by immunoSEQ multiplex PCR; TCRdb keeps only in-frame clonotypes and omits some of them. The data hold some 250,000 clones, with 86% observed a single time. Sequencing used peripheral blood. The receptor source for this set is a man older than 75 with acute or convalescent COVID-19. Both conserved end residues are part of each CDR3.

v_call | cdr3_aa
TRBV4-3 | CASSQVGGRGEQYF
TRBV14 | CASSPSGFFAYNEQFF
TRBV4-1 | CASSQDPGVIQPQHF
TRBV28 | CASSIPMSEQYF
TRBV6-6 | CASSTGTSGRGDTQYF
TRBV7-9 | CASSSSGGTSTDTQYF
TRBV3-1/TRBV3-2 | CASSQAGGNTEAFF
TRBV7-2 | CASSSGPDRADTQYF
TRBV10-2 | CASRDRGYEEQFF
TRBV3-1/TRBV3-2 | CASSHATGNTEAFF
TRBV7-9 | CASSSRQKWTEAFF
TRBV19 | CASSSYWDSNEKLFF
TRBV29-1 | CSVDLGLGLYEQYF
TRBV5-1 | CASSLASDRGTEAFF
TRBV2 | CASSAGKQYF
TRBV5-1 | CATRPEAGTYNEQFF
TRBV27 | CASKTGIYGYTF
TRBV27 | CASKRGHNSPLHF
TRBV5-1 | CASSLRGGEADTQYF
TRBV6-5 | CASSSTSPTDTQYF
TRBV12-2 | CASRLELAGVDDTGELFF
TRBV11-2 | CASSPRQGGAGELFF
TRBV6-5 | CASSPSYPEETEAFF
TRBV7-2 | CASSSTGASYEQYF
TRBV18 | CASSPVMSQLNTGELFF
TRBV28 | CASSLLLSGSNQPQHF
TRBV7-2 | CASSFNRLEAFF
TRBV18 | CASSPNFDSGNTIYF
TRBV2 | CASSDQTSNQPQHF
TRBV11-2 | CASSRTGGEEKLFF
TRBV6-5 | CASSNQGGNQPQHF
TRBV18 | CASSPRDTLADTEAFF
TRBV7-6 | CASSGPTGPANEKLFF
TRBV19 | CASTPDGGRLAYEQYF
TRBV6-1 | CASSDGGTDTQYF
TRBV19 | CASSMGRQNNQPQHF
TRBV15 | CATSRDKKGTARYF
TRBV7-2 | CASSLAGTGVGQPQHF
TRBV28 | CASSLGAGAPHGYTF
TRBV19 | CASSRPDRDNQPQHF
TRBV5-6 | CASSFGNYGYTF
TRBV5-5 | CASSNGQGYGYTF
TRBV3-1/TRBV3-2 | CASSQGGTSTDTQYF
TRBV29-1 | CSVELLVGRAFF
TRBV3-1/TRBV3-2 | CASSLDRGSTEAFF
TRBV9 | CASSPTDRATQYF
TRBV19 | CASSKTGYGGYTF
TRBV28 | CASSFLAPTREYF
TRBV11-2 | CASSSPPGGQPQHF
TRBV29-1 | CSVAPGQGNQPQYF